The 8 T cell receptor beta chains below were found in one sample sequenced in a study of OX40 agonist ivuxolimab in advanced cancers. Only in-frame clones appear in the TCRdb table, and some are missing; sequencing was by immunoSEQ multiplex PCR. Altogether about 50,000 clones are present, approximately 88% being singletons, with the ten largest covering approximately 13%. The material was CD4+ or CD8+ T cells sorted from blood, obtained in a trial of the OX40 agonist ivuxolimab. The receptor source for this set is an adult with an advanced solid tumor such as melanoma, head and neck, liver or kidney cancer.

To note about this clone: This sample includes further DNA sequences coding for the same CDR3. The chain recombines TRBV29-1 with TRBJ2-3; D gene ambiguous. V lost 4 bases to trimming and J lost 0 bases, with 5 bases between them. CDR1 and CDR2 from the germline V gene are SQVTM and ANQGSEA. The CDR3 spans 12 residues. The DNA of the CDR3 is TGCAGCGTTGTCTCGAGCACAGATACGCAGTATTTT. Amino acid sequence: CSVVSSTDTQYF.

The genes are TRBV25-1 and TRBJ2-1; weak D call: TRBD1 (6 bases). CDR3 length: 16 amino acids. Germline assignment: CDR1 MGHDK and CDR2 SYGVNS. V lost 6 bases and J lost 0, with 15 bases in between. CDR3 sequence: CASRSTGPFSYNEQFF. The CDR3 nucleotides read TGTGCCAGCAGAAGTACAGGGCCTTTCTCCTACAATGAGCAGTTCTTC.

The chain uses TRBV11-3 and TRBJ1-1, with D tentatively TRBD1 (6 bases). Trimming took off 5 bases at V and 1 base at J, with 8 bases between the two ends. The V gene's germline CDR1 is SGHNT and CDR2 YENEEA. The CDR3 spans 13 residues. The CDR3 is CASSLTGNTEAFF. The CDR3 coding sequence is TGTGCCAGCAGCCTGACAGGGAACACTGAAGCTTTCTTT.

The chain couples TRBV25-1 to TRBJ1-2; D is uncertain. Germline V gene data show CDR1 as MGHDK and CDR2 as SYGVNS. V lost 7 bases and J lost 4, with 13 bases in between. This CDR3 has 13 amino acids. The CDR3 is CASTEGHGYGYTF. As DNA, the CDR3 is TGTGCCAGCACCGAGGGTCATGGCTATGGCTACACCTTC.

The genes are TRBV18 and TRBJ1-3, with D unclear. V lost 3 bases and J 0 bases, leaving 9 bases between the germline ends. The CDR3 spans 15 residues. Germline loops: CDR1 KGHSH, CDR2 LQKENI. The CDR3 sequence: CASSPQPFSGNTIYF. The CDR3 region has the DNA TGTGCCAGCTCACCGCAACCTTTCTCTGGAAACACCATATATTTT.

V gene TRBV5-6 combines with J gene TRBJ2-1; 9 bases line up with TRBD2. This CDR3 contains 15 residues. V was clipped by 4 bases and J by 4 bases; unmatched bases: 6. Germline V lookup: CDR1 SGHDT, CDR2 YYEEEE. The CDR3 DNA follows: TGTGCCAGCAGCCTGGGGACTAGCTTTTACAATGAGCAGTTCTTC. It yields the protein CASSLGTSFYNEQFF.

This CDR3 is CASHSLGYEQYF. CDR3 DNA: TGTGCCAGCCATTCCCTGGGCTACGAGCAGTACTTC. This chain links TRBV6-6 with TRBJ2-7; D call uncertain. The ends were cut back, 8 bases at V and 3 bases at J, with 11 bases in the middle. The CDR3 runs to 12 residues. In germline, CDR1 is MNHNY, CDR2 SVGAGI (reference sequence).

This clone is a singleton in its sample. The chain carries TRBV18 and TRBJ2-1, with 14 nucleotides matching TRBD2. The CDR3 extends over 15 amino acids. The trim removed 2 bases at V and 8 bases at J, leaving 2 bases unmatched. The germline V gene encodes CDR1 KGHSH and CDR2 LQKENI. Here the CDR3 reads CASSPGTSGSHEQFF. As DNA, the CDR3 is TGTGCCAGCTCACCAGGGACTAGCGGGAGCCATGAGCAGTTCTTC.